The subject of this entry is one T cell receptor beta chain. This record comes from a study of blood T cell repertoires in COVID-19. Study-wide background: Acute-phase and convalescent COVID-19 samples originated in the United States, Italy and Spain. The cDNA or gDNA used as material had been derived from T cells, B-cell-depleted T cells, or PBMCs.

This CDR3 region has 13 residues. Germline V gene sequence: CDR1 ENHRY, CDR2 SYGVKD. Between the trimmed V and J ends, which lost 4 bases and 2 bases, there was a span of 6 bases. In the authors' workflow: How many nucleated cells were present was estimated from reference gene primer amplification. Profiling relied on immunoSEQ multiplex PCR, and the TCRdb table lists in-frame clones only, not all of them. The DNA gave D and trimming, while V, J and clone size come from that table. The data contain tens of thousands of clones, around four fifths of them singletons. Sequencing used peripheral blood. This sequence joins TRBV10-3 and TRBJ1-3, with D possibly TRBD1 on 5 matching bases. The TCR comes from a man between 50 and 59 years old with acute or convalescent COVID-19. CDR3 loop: CAISVQAGNTIYF. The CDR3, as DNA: TGTGCCATCAGTGTACAGGCTGGAAACACCATATATTTT.